These 19 T cell receptor beta chains were sequenced from one sample in a study of CD8 T cells in ankylosing spondylitis. TCRdb recomputed calls from the 5' RACE reads with MiXCR, one row per CDR3 protein. Found here are fewer than 550,000 distinct CDR3 sequences, about 5.4% of them singletons; the top ten hold 3% to 4%. These receptors have no identified antigens. Findings of the study overall: Ankylosing spondylitis blood appeared to carry a characteristic TCR beta motif of roughly 8 highly homologous variants.

Sequencing was carried out using blood, either unsorted or a sorted T cell fraction (not recorded which). The receptors were sampled from a male donor with ankylosing spondylitis.

This clonotype was counted a few times. The chain couples TRBV3-1 to TRBJ2-7, with D perhaps assigned TRBD1 or TRBD2 (7 bases each). CDR1 and CDR2 (germline): LGHDT, YNNKEL (reference sequence). The germline V and J ends were trimmed by 3 bases and 5 bases, with 23 bases remaining between them. The CDR3 runs to 17 residues. This chain's CDR3 is CASSHPKGGGEPDEQYF. The DNA for the CDR3 is TGTGCCAGCAGCCACCCCAAGGGAGGGGGCGAACCGGACGAGCAGTACTTC.

Many counts were recorded for this clonotype. V usage is TRBV5-1 and J usage is TRBJ1-5; no definite D call. The V end was cut by 3 bases, the J end by 8 bases, with 15 bases between. The CDR3 consists of 14 residues. Germline V gene data show CDR1 as SGHRS and CDR2 as YFSETQ. The CDR3 sequence is CASSSLGGDEPQHF. DNA of the CDR3: TGCGCCAGCAGCTCCTTAGGCGGGGATGAGCCCCAGCATTTT. The whole variable domain, filled in from reference TRBV5-1 and TRBJ1-5, reads KAGVTQTPRYLIKTRGQQVTLSCSPISGHRSVSWYQQTPGQGLQFLFEYFSETQRNKGNFPGRFSGRQFSNSRSEMNVSTLELGDSALYLCASSSLGGDEPQHFGDGTRLSIL.

This clonotype was found a few times. The CDR3 region has the DNA TGTGCCACCAGCAGAGATCTTACGGAGACCCAGTACTTC. Translation gives CATSRDLTETQYF. The rearrangement uses TRBV15 and TRBJ2-5; D call uncertain. The V gene's germline CDR1 is LNHNV and CDR2 YYDKDF (reference sequence). The CDR3 runs 13 residues. V dropped 0 bases and J dropped 5 bases, with 7 bases sitting between them.

This clonotype has at least ten counts. The V gene is TRBV27, the J gene TRBJ2-7; the D is unclear. The V gene lost 1 base and the J gene lost 3 bases, with 13 bases spanning the gap. The CDR3 contains 15 residues. The V gene's germline CDR1 is MNHEY and CDR2 SMNVEV (reference sequence). CDR3 DNA sequence: TGTGCCAGCAGTTTATTCCCGACCGAGGTCTACGAGCAGTACTTC. This codes for CASSLFPTEVYEQYF.

This clonotype has more than one count but fewer than ten. V and J are TRBV7-9 and TRBJ2-2; D gene ambiguous. Germline V gene data show CDR1 as SEHNR and CDR2 as FQNEAQ (reference sequence). This CDR3 region has 13 residues. Trimming removed 1 base from V and 6 bases from J, with 6 bases in between. The CDR3 bases are TGTGCCAGCAGCTTAGACAGCCCCGGGGAGCTGTTTTTT. It specifies CASSLDSPGELFF.

The chain is built from TRBV18 and TRBJ2-2; perhaps D is TRBD1 or TRBD2 (5 bases each). V was cut by 0 bases and J by 5 bases, with 7 bases left in between. CDR1 is KGHSH, CDR2 LQKENI, per germline. The CDR3 is 14 amino acids. The CDR3 here is CASSPPGVTGELFF. Here the CDR3 DNA reads TGTGCCAGCTCACCACCGGGGGTTACCGGGGAGCTGTTTTTT.

This clonotype was detected many times. The chain links TRBV6-1 to TRBJ1-6; D gene uncertain. From germline, CDR1 is MNHNS and CDR2 SASEGT. The CDR3 is 15 amino acids. The V end lost 6 bases, the J end lost 0 bases, and 9 bases lay between the germline ends. The CDR3 DNA is TGTGCCAGCAGCCAGCAGAGCTCCTATAATTCACCCCTCCACTTT. This translates into CASSQQSSYNSPLHF.

This clonotype was recorded at least ten times. J is TRBJ1-2 and V is TRBV4-2; 8 nucleotides agree with TRBD1. The germline V gene has CDR1 LGHNA and CDR2 YNFKEQ. V was clipped by 4 bases and J by 8 bases; unmatched bases: 9. This CDR3 region has 14 residues. CDR3 in DNA: TGTGCCAGCAGCCCACGGGAGACAGGGGCCGGCTACACCTTC. It codes for CASSPRETGAGYTF.

This clonotype was seen at least ten times. J is TRBJ1-2 and V is TRBV5-6, with no clear D. The V and J ends lost 4 bases and 0 bases respectively, with 7 bases between them. Germline CDR1 is SGHDT and CDR2 is YYEEEE. The CDR3 runs 13 residues. The CDR3 loop is CASSRGTNYGYTF. The DNA for the CDR3 is TGTGCCAGCAGCCGGGGAACTAACTATGGCTACACCTTC.

This clonotype appeared many times. The rearrangement uses TRBV6-5 and TRBJ1-1; D unresolved. Germline CDR1 is MNHEY and CDR2 is SVGAGI. This CDR3 region has 14 residues. V lost 7 bases and J 7 bases, leaving 19 bases between the germline ends. The CDR3 coding sequence is TGTGCCAGCAATTCTCGTTTCAGAAGTAGTGAAGCTTTCTTT. Protein: CASNSRFRSSEAFF.

This clonotype was counted at least ten times. This chain joins TRBV6-5 and TRBJ2-7; D tentatively fits TRBD1 or TRBD2 (5 bases each). The CDR3 extends over 14 amino acids. V lost 2 bases to trimming and J lost 0 bases, with 8 bases between them. CDR1 is MNHEY and CDR2 is SVGAGI in the germline V gene. The CDR3 DNA is TGTGCCAGCAGTTACACGGGGCGCTCCTACGAGCAGTACTTC. Translated: CASSYTGRSYEQYF.

This clonotype was seen repeatedly, ten times or more. Here the CDR3 DNA reads TGCAGTGCTAGAGGCGGAACAGAGAATCAGCCCCAGCATTTT. This encodes CSARGGTENQPQHF. This chain connects TRBV20-1 to TRBJ1-5; D unresolved. With 1 base removed from V and 4 bases from J, the gap between germline ends came to 11 bases. Germline V gene lookup returns CDR1 DFQATT and CDR2 SNEGSKA (reference sequence). The CDR3 is made up of 14 amino acids.

This clonotype was recorded at least ten times. The V and J genes are TRBV13 and TRBJ2-2; no reliable D call. CDR3 size: 13 residues. The V gene's germline CDR1 is PRHDT and CDR2 FYEKMQ (reference sequence). Trimming cost V 3 bases and J 3 bases, with 5 bases left between them. CDR3 amino acids: CASSFRHTGELFF. CDR3 DNA sequence: TGTGCCAGCAGCTTCAGGCACACCGGGGAGCTGTTTTTT.

This clonotype was seen many times. The chain combines TRBV5-1 with TRBJ1-2, with 7 bases matching TRBD1. CDR3 length: 13 amino acids. Trimming cost V 0 bases and J 6 bases; bases outside gene matches: 2. Per germline, CDR1 SGHRS and CDR2 YFSETQ. The CDR3 nucleotides read TGCGCCAGCAGCTTGGGGCAGGGGGATGGCTACACCTTC. Translating gives CASSLGQGDGYTF.

This clonotype was detected many times. The V call is TRBV6-1, the J call TRBJ1-2; D possibly corresponds to TRBD1 (6 bases). Trimming cost V 6 bases and J 7 bases, with 30 bases left between them. Germline V gene data show CDR1 as MNHNS and CDR2 as SASEGT. This CDR3 comprises 18 residues. CDR3 coding DNA: TGTGCCAGCAGCCAAATCGGACAGAGGTTTTCCGCACCGGGTGGCTACACCTTC. Translating it yields CASSQIGQRFSAPGGYTF.

This clonotype was seen at least ten times. The chain uses TRBV10-3 and TRBJ2-3; possible D gene TRBD2, 6 bases. Trimming cost V 3 bases and J 1 base, with 17 bases left between them. The germline V gene has CDR1 ENHRY and CDR2 SYGVKD. The CDR3 has 17 residues. CDR3 DNA: TGTGCCATCAGTGATCCTGCAAGTCCGGGGGGCACAGATACGCAGTATTTT. Encoded protein: CAISDPASPGGTDTQYF.

Of note for this clonotype: This may be a read error: a much more frequent sequence differs by one nucleotide. V usage is TRBV5-1 and J usage is TRBJ2-7; 12 bases agree with TRBD2. Germline V CDR1 and CDR2: SGHRS, YFSETQ. Trimming at V came to 4 bases and at J to 2 bases, leaving 4 bases not matched to a gene. The length of the CDR3 is 15 residues. This CDR3 is CASSRTSGVTYEQYF. In nucleotides, the CDR3 is TGCGCCAGCAGCCGGACTAGCGGGGTTACCTACGAGCAGTACTTC.

The sample holds many counts of this clonotype. The chain combines TRBV20-1 with TRBJ1-6, with D possibly being TRBD1 (6 bases). CDR3 length equals 14 residues. Trimming pared 3 bases from V and 10 bases from J, leaving 16 bases between. The germline V gene has CDR1 DFQATT and CDR2 SNEGSKA (reference sequence). The CDR3 nucleotides read TGCAGTGCTAGTGGGGCAGGGGTTTTATCACCCCTCCACTTT. Translated, it gives CSASGAGVLSPLHF.

The table lists this clonotype with many counts. The chain uses TRBV9 and TRBJ2-1; 10 bases are a match to TRBD2. The J segment lost 8 bases and the V segment lost 4 bases, leaving 15 bases of the junction unmatched. Germline V lookup: CDR1 SGDLS, CDR2 YYNGEE. The CDR3 is 17 residues long. This chain's CDR3 is CASSLGRSSGSTYEQFF. The CDR3 nucleotides read TGTGCCAGCAGCTTGGGAAGGTCTAGCGGGAGTACCTATGAGCAGTTCTTC.